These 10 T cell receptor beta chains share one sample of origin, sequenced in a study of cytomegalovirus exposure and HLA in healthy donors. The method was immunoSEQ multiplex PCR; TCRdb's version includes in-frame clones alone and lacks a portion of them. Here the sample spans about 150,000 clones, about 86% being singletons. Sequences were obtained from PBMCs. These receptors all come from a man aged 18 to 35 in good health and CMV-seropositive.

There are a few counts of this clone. The CDR3 sequence: CASSTGTNGQPQHF. DNA of the CDR3: TGTGCCAGCAGTACCGGGACAAATGGACAGCCCCAGCATTTT. The chain combines TRBV2 with TRBJ1-5; D perhaps matches TRBD1 (6 bases). CDR3 length: 14 residues. Germline lookup yields CDR1 SNHLY and CDR2 FYNNEI. V was trimmed by 5 bases and J by 7 bases, leaving 15 bases between them.

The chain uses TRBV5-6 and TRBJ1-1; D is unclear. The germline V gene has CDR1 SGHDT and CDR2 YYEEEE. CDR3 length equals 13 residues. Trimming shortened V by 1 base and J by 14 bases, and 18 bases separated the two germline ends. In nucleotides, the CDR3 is TGTGCCAGCAGCTTGCCGGGGATGGCCCCCGGGTTCTTT. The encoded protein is CASSLPGMAPGFF.

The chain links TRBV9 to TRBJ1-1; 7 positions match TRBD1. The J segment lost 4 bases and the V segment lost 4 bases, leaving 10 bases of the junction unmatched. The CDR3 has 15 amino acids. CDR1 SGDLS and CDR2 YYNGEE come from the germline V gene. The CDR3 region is CASSPTGSHLTEAFF. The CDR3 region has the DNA TGTGCCAGCAGCCCGACAGGGTCCCACCTCACTGAAGCTTTCTTT.

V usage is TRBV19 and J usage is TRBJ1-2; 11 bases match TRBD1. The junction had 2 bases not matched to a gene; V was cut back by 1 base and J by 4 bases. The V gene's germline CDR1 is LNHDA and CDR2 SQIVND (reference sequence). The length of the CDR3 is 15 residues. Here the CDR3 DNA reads TGTGCCAGTAGTATAGGGGACAGGGGGATCTATGGCTACACCTTC. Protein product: CASSIGDRGIYGYTF.

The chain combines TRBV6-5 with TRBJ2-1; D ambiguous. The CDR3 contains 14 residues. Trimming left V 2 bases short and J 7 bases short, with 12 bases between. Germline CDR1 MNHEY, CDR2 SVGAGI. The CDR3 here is CASSYRPRTNEQFF. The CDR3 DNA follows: TGTGCCAGCAGTTACCGTCCCAGAACGAATGAGCAGTTCTTC.

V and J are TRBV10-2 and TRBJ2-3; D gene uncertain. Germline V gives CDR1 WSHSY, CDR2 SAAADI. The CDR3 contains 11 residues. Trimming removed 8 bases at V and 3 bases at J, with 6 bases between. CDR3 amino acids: CASGVTDTQYF. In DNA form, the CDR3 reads TGCGCCAGCGGAGTGACAGATACGCAGTATTTT.

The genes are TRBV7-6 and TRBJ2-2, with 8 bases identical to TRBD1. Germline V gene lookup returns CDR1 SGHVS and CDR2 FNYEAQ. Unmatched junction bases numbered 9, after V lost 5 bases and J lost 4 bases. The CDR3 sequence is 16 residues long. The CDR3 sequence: CASSHGQGVSTGELFF. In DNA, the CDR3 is TGTGCCAGCAGCCATGGACAGGGCGTTTCCACCGGGGAGCTGTTTTTT.

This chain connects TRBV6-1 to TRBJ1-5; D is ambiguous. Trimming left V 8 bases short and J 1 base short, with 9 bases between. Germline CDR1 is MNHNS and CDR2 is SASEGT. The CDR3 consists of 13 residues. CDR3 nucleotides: TGTGCCAGCCAGAGGGCAAGCAATCAGCCCCAGCATTTT. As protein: CASQRASNQPQHF.

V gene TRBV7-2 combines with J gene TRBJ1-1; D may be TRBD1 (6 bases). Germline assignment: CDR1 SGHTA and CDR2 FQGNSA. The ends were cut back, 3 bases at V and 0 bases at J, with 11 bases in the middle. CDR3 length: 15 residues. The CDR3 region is CASSLGRTVNTEAFF. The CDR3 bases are TGTGCCAGCAGCTTGGGCCGGACAGTGAACACTGAAGCTTTCTTT.

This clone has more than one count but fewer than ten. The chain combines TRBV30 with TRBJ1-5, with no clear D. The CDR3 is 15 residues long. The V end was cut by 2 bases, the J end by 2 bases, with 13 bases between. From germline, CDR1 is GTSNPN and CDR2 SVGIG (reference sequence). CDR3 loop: CAWSSNYIGNQPQHF. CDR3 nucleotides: TGTGCCTGGAGTAGTAACTATATCGGCAATCAGCCCCAGCATTTT.